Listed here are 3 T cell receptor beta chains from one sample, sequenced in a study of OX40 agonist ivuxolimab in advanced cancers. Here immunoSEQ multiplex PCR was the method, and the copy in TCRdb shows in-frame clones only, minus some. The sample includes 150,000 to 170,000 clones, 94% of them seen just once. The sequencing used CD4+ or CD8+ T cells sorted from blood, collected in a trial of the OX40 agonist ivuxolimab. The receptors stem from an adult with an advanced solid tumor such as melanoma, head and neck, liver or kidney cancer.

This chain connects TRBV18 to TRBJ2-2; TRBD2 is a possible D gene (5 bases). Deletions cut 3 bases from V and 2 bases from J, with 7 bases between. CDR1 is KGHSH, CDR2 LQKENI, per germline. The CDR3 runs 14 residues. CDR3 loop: CASSPGINTGELFF. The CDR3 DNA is TGTGCCAGCTCACCCGGGATCAACACCGGGGAGCTGTTTTTT.

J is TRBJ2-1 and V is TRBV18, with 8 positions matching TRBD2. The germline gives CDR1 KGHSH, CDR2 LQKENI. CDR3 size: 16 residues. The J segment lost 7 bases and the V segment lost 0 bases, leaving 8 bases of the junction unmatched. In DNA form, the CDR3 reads TGTGCCAGCTCACCACCGGCGGGGGGCTTCATGAATGAGCAGTTCTTC. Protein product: CASSPPAGGFMNEQFF.

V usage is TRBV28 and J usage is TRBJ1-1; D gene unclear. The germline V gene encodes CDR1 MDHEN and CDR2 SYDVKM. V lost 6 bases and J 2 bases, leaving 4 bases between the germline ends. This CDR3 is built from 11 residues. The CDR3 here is CASRFNTEAFF. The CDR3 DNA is TGTGCCAGCAGATTTAACACTGAAGCTTTCTTT.